This T cell receptor beta chain was retrieved from a study of cytomegalovirus exposure and HLA in healthy donors. The study, taken as a whole, reports: The study listed approximately 170 cytomegalovirus-associated TCR beta chains. The dataset shows that most TCR sequences were rare, while some public TCRs occurred in many donors.

The PCR employed 60 Vbeta primers together with 13 Jbeta primers. The assay was immunoSEQ multiplex PCR, and TCRdb's table has in-frame clones only and misses some. The data hold fewer than 200,000 clones, with more than 65% observed a single time. The CDR3 contains 15 residues. V lost 5 bases, J lost 6 bases, and 12 bases stayed unmatched. Per germline, CDR1 SGHVS and CDR2 FQNEAQ. A note on this clone: Antigen: not known.

The sample consisted of PBMCs. This rearrangement joins TRBV7-8 to TRBJ2-7; the match to TRBD2 covers 8 bases. The origin of this receptor is a male donor in good health and CMV-seronegative. DNA for the CDR3: TGTGCCAGCAGCCTGAGGGGACTAGGATTTCTCGAGCAGTACTTC. Protein: CASSLRGLGFLEQYF.